This T cell receptor beta chain was sequenced in a study of cytomegalovirus exposure and HLA in healthy donors (dated by TCRdb to 2016 to 2017). Notes on the research overall: An earlier analysis of roughly 500 of the donors reported approximately 290 Gb of sequence data and 100 million to 140 million unique TCR beta sequences from around 200 million T cells. A later analysis re-analyzed previously published TCR beta repertoires from several hundred donors and added high-resolution HLA genotyping to study TCR occurrence patterns. Roughly 5 DR-DQ haplotypes were handled as single units for association and clustering, since linkage in the cohort was strong. Along with the approximately 650-subject first cohort, a separate validation cohort of more than 90 different subjects was used. The study aimed to test whether cataloging public T cell receptors could reveal signatures of past pathogen exposure. Rather than drawing on any new phenotypic data, the later analysis identified candidate immune exposures from TCR beta sequences and the way those sequences occurred across donors. High-throughput TCR immunosequencing, statistical association of individual TCRs with disease status, and machine learning were combined to predict cytomegalovirus infection status. A later genetic analysis used genome-wide SNP genotypes for about 65% of the 666 donors, treating that subset as a discovery cohort. An earlier analysis of about 620 of the donors applied high-throughput TCR beta sequencing to assess whether each TCR beta V gene segment acted as functional or pseudogenic. An early release covering 550 to 700 HLA-typed donors comprised about 300 gigabases of sequencing data and tens of millions of unique TCR sequences. Of the 398 genotyped donors, approximately 83% fell in the genetic ancestry cluster associated with self-reported Caucasian donors. The T cell repertoires of some 700 subjects were profiled by immunosequencing and related to cytomegalovirus serostatus. On average, roughly 250,000 unique TCR beta nucleotide sequences were sequenced per donor among 398 genotyped donors of the cohort, with approximately 18% of those sequences being non-productive. Typing coverage differed by locus: A, B, C, DRB1 and DQB1 were typed in about 620-630 donors, DQA1 in 500 to 550, DPA1 in 600 to 610, and DPB1 in roughly 470. Every discovery cohort repertoire had been produced on one sequencing platform. Class I and class II HLA loci were covered by the typing at four-digit resolution. Donor age, sex, ethnicity and CMV serostatus were compiled alongside the repertoire data.

The library was obtained by the immunoSEQ multiplex PCR assay. For the multiplex PCR, a mixture combining 60 forward primers for TCR Vbeta segments and 13 reverse primers for TCR Jbeta segments was used. The CDR3 region of rearranged TCR beta genes was amplified from genomic DNA with a multiplex PCR assay. The Illumina HiSeq System was used to sequence the amplified TCR beta libraries as 87-base-pair reads. On the study's bioinformatics: In a later analysis, tens of millions of unique TCR beta chains were counted across the approximately 620 repertoires, and roughly 11 million of these chains were shared by at least two donors. Raw reads were error-corrected and collapsed into unique sequences with a nearest-neighbor algorithm that merged closely related sequences to remove PCR and sequencing errors. To assign V, D and J gene segments, CDR3 sequences were aligned to IMGT reference sequences. For a sequence to be retained, at least a six-nucleotide match to both a V gene segment and a J gene segment was required. A rearrangement counted as productive if the CDR3 had no stop codons and remained in frame with V and J, and every other rearrangement counted as non-productive. CDR3 was defined according to IMGT convention as the region running from the second conserved V-encoded cysteine to the conserved J-encoded phenylalanine. The earlier analysis of about 530 of the donors excluded any sequence lacking an unambiguous match to a single V gene segment. In an earlier analysis of 500 to 750 of the donors, V segments were called functional above 56.7% productive rearrangements and were called segregating when the between-donor standard deviation exceeded 5%. A statistical classification framework was developed to diagnose cytomegalovirus status using the catalog of TCR beta chain sequences. A later analysis assigned V and J genes by comparing TCR nucleotide sequences with IMGT/GENE-DB human TR gene sequences. A later analysis assigned CDR3 sequences and most-parsimonious VDJ recombination scenarios with the TCRdist pipeline. In a later analysis, each TCR beta chain was defined by its CDR3 amino acid sequence together with its V-gene family, and reads lacking a unique V-gene family were excluded. As a way to deal with suspected cross-contamination and a sequencing artifact, a later analysis dropped 450 to 600 nucleotide sequences that were highly shared and had low generation probability. In a later analysis, a clonal expansion index for each public chain was calculated from normalized within-repertoire ranks of inferred template counts. Generation probabilities in a later analysis came from a VDJ recombination model fitted to out-of-frame rearrangements, and those results were checked against IGoR. A later analysis scored TCR-TCR, TCR-HLA and TCR-CMV co-occurrence with hypergeometric tests, applying a repertoire-size bias correction to TCR pairs. In a later analysis, false discovery rates were estimated by permuting HLA or CMV assignments 20 times. In a later analysis, co-occurring TCRs were grouped using DBSCAN, and TCRdist sequence similarity was added for clustering within HLA-allele-positive subsets. Repertoires with fewer than 30,000 or more than 120,000 public chains, plus five repertoires with anomalous nucleotide sharing, were excluded from co-occurrence clustering. Entries here come from immuneACCESS through TCRdb and include only in-frame sequences with V and J called. Some clones fail to appear in such tables; in the studies checked, an unresolved V gene covers under half of the shortfall, and the cause of the remainder is unknown. D and trimming were read from the DNA, whereas the V and J calls and clone size are those reported in that table. For this sample the table gives some 160,000 clones, of which about 75% were detected only once. The ten largest clones represent 1.5% to 2% of the sample.

Turning to this clone: Its cognate antigen has yet to be identified. No much larger clone exists at a distance of one base, and base qualities are not known.

General findings and caveats noted by the study authors: Most CMV-associated TCR beta chains appeared to be HLA-restricted in a later analysis, and the HLA associations seemed to be driven largely by CMV exposure. The study listed around 160 TCR beta chains as associated with cytomegalovirus. A further reported finding was that TCR beta sequences accurately predicted the HLA-A and HLA-B alleles for most subjects in the first cohort. A later analysis associated about 17,000 TCR beta sequences with specific HLA alleles at a false discovery rate of 0.05. V-gene and J-gene trimming of TCR beta chains was associated with a missense DCLRE1C variant in a later genetic analysis, and the association was replicated in an independent cohort. The authors suggested that the approach could potentially be generalized to other disease states and immunological phenotypes. Most TCR sequences were observed very rarely across donors, whereas some public TCRs were present in many individuals. The sequencing pipeline was judged likely to have produced a cluster of highly shared sequence variants as a technical artifact. Correlated functional status among segregating V segments might be attributable to linkage disequilibrium, but an unknown experimental factor could not be ruled out. In a later analysis, TCR association rates were found to vary across HLA loci, with the most associated TCRs seen for DRB1 alleles and the fewest for HLA-C alleles. Because the 87-base-pair reads could not distinguish some IMGT-functional V segments, including TRBV6-2 and TRBV6-3, those segments were excluded. An earlier analysis of approximately 500 of the donors showed that most TCR beta V segments appeared in productive rearrangements either about 87% or about 30% of the time, which broadly matched IMGT annotations. Roughly uniform sequencing depth across donors was assumed in presence/absence analyses, although this assumption may not hold. The classifier was reported to diagnose cytomegalovirus status with high specificity and sensitivity in both the original and validation cohorts. In vitro tests confirmed that a few of the cytomegalovirus-associated TCR beta chains recognize cytomegalovirus antigens. In a later analysis, several top co-occurrence clusters were reported to appear linked to parvovirus B19, influenza, CMV and Epstein-Barr virus. Because some donors lacked HLA typing at each locus, the association tests relied only on the typed subset. Seventeen rarely observed V segments, including chromosome 9 orphons, were excluded from the earlier analysis of approximately 500 of the donors because counts were too low. When HLA alleles, especially DR and DQ, strongly co-occurred, attributing TCR associations to individual alleles was difficult. CMV serostatus was the only immune exposure information available for the cohort. A later analysis found that HLA-associated TCR beta chains were more clonally expanded and had lower generation probabilities than equally common non-associated chains. Only TCR beta chains were sequenced in this cohort, and the absence of alpha or paired-chain data limited detectable features. In a later genetic analysis, fewer N-insertions in productive TCRs were reported among donors in an Asian-associated ancestry cluster than the roughly 670-donor mean.

The trim is 1 base for V and 6 bases for J, with a gap of 7 bases between the germline ends. Sequences MDHEN (CDR1) and SYDVKM (CDR2) are obtained from the germline V gene. The CDR3 spans 12 residues, from the cysteine through the phenylalanine. The CDR3 DNA has 36 bases and is translated from base 1. The cohort comprised some 700 healthy bone marrow donors. All cohort members were sampled while nominally healthy, although unrecorded immune exposures were likely present. The donor tested CMV seronegative, placing the donor among the approximately 400 seronegative members of the cohort. A peripheral blood sample was provided by each donor, and peripheral blood mononuclear cells were used for TCR beta sequencing. Genomic DNA extraction from the blood cell samples was performed with the Qiagen DNeasy Blood Extraction Kit.

The chain employs TRBV28 and TRBJ2-7, and possibly TRBD1, on 6 matching bases. Source material: PBMCs. This clonotype was sampled from a woman aged 30 to 39 in good health and CMV-seronegative. The base sequence is TGTGCCAGCAGTTTATTCAGGGGCGAGCAGTACTTC. This yields the protein CASSLFRGEQYF.